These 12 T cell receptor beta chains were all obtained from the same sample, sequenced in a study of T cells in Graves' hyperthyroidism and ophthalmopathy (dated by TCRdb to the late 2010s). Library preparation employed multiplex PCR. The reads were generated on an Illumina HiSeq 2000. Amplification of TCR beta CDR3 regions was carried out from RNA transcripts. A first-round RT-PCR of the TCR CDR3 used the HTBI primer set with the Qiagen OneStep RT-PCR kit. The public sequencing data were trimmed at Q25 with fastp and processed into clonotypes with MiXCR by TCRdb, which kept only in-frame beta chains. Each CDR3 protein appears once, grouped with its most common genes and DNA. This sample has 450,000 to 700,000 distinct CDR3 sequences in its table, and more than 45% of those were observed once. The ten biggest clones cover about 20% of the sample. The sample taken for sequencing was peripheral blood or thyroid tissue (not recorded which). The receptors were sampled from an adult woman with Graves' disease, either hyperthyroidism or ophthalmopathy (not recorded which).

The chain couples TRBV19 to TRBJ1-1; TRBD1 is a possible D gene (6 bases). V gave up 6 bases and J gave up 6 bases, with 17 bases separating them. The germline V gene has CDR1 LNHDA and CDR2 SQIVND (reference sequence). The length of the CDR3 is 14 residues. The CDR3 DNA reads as TGTGCCAGTAGCGACCAGGGGTCAATAGCTGAAGCTTTCTTT. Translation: CASSDQGSIAEAFF.

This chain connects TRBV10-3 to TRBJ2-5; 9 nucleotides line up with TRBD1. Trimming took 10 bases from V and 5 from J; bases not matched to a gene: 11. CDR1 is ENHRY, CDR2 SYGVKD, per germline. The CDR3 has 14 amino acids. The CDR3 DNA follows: TGTGCCACCCAGGGGACAGGGATGATGGAGACCCAGTACTTC. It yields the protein CATQGTGMMETQYF.

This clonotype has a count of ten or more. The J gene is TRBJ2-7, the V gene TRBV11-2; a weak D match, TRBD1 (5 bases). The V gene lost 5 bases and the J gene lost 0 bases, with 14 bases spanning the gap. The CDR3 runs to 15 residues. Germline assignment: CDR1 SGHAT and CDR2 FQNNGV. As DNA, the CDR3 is TGTGCCAGCAGCGGGAATGCTGACAGCTCCTACGAGCAGTACTTC. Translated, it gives CASSGNADSSYEQYF. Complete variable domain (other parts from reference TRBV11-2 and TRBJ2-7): EAGVAQSPRYKIIEKRQSVAFWCNPISGHATLYWYQQILGQGPKLLIQFQNNGVVDDSQLPKDRFSAERLKGVDSTLKIQPAKLEDSAVYLCASSGNADSSYEQYFGPGTRLTVT.

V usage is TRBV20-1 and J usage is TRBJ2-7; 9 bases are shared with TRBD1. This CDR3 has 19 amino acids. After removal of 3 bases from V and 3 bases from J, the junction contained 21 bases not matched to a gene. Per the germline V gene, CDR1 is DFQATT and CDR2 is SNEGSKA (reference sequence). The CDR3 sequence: CSASGTGSLGYGYRYEQYF. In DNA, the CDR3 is TGCAGTGCTAGCGGGACAGGGTCCTTGGGCTATGGCTACCGCTACGAGCAGTACTTC.

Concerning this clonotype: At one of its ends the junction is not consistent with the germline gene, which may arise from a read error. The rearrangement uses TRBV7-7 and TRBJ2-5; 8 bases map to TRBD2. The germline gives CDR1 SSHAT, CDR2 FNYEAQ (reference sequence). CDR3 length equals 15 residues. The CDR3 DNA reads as TGTGCTAGCAGCTTAGGAGGAGCGGGAGAGGCTACCCAGTACTTC. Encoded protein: CASSLGGAGEATQYF.

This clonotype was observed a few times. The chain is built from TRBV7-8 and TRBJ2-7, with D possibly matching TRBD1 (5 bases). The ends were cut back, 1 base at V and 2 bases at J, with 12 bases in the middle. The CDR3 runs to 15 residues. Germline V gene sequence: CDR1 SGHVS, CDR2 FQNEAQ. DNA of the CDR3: TGTGCCAGCAGCTTAGGGGGCCAGGAAGCCTACGAGCAGTACTTC. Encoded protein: CASSLGGQEAYEQYF.

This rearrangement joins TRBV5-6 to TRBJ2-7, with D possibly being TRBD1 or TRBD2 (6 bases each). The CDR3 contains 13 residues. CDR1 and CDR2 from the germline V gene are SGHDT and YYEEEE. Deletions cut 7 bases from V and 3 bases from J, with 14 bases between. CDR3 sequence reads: CASRGPRNYEQYF. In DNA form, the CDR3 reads TGTGCCAGCCGGGGGCCGCGGAACTACGAGCAGTACTTC.

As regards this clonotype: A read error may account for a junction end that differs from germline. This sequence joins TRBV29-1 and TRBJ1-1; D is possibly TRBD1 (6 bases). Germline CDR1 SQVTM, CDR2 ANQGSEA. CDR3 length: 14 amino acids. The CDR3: CASSRGVMNTEAFF. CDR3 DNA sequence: TGTGCCAGCTCGAGGGGGGTAATGAACACTGAAGCTTTCTTT. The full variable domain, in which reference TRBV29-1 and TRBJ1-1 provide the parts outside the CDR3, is SAVISQKPSRDICQRGTSLTIQCQVDSQVTMMFWYRQQPGQSLTLIATANQGSEATYESGFVIDKFPISRPNLTFSTLTVSNMSPEDSSIYLCASSRGVMNTEAFFGQGTRLTVV.

The CDR3 is CATSTIPKSNTEAFF. The CDR3 DNA reads TGTGCCACCAGCACAATTCCGAAATCGAACACTGAAGCTTTCTTT. The chain carries TRBV15 and TRBJ1-1, with D uncertain. Germline CDR1 reads LNHNV; CDR2 reads YYDKDF (reference sequence). CDR3 size: 15 residues. V lost 4 bases and J 1 base, leaving 13 bases between the germline ends.

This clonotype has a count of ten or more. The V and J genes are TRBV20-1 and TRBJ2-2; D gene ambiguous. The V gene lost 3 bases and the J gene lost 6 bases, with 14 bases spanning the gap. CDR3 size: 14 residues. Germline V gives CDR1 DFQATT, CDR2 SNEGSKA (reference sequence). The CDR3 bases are TGCAGTGCTAGGAGGTCACGAGGTCCCGGGGAGCTGTTTTTT. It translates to CSARRSRGPGELFF.

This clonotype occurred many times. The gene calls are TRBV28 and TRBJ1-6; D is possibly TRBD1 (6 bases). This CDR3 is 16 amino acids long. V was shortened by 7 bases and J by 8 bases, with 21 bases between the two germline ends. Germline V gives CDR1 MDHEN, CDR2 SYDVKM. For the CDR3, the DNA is TGTGCCAGCACCTTCACCTCGACAGGACCACATTCACCCCTCCACTTT. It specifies CASTFTSTGPHSPLHF.

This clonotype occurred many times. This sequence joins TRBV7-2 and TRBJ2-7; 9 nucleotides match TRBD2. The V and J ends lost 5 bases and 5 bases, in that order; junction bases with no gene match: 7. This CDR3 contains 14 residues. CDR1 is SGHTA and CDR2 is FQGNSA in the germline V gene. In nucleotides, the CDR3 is TGTGCCAGCAGCCCGGGACTAGCTTCTCACGAGCAGTACTTC. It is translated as CASSPGLASHEQYF. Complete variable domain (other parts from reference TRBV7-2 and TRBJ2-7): GAGVSQSPSNKVTEKGKDVELRCDPISGHTALYWYRQSLGQGLEFLIYFQGNSAPDKSGLPSDRFSAERTGGSVSTLTIQRTQQEDSAVYLCASSPGLASHEQYFGPGTRLTVT.